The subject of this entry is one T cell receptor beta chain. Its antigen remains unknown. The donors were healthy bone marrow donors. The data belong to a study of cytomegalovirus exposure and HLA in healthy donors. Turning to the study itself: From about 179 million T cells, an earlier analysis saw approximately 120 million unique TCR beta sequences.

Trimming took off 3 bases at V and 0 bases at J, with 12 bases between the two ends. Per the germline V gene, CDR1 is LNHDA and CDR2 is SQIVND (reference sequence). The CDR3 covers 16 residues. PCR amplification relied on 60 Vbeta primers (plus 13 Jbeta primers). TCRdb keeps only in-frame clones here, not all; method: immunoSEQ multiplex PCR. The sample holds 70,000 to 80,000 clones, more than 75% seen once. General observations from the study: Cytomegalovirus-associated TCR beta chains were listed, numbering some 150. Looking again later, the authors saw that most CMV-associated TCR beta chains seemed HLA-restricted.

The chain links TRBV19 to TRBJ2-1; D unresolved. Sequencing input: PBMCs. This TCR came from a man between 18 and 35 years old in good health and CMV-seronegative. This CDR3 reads CASSMRPDSSYNEQFF. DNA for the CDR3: TGTGCCAGTAGTATGAGGCCGGATAGCTCCTACAATGAGCAGTTCTTC.